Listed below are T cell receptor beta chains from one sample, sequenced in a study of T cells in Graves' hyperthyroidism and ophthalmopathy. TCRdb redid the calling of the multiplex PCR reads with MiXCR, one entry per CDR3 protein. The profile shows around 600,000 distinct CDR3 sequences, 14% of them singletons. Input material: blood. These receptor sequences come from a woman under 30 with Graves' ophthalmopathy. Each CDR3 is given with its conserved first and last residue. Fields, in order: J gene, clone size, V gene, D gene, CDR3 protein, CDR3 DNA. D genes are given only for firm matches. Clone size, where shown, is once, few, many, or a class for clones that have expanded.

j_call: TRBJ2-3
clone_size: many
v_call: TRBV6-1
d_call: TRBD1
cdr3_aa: CASSEVARGRPTDTQYF
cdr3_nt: TGTGCCAGCAGTGAAGTTGCCAGGGGGAGACCCACAGATACGCAGTATTTT

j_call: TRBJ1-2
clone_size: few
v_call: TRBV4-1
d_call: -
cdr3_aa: CASSQDQGLNYGYTF
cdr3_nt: TGCGCCAGCAGCCAAGATCAAGGACTTAACTATGGCTACACCTTC

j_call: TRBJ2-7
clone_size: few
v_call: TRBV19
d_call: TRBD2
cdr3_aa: CASSPLSGRAYEQYF
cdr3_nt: TGTGCCAGTAGTCCTCTTAGCGGGAGGGCCTACGAGCAGTACTTC

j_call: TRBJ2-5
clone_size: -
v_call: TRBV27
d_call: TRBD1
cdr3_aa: CASGTTGVFVETQYF
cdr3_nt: TGTGCCAGCGGTACGACAGGGGTCTTTGTTGAGACCCAGTACTTC

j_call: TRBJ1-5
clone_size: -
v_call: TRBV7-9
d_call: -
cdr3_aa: CASSSDGNQPQHF
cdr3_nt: TGTGCCAGCAGCTCCGACGGCAATCAGCCCCAGCATTTT

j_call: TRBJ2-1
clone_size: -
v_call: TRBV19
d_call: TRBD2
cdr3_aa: CASSPNSGRASEQFF
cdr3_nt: TGTGCCAGTAGTCCGAATAGCGGGAGGGCCTCTGAGCAGTTCTTC

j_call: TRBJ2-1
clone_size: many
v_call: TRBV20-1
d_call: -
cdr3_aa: CSARGLLYNEQFF
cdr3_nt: TGCAGTGCAAGGGGACTTTTATACAATGAGCAGTTCTTC

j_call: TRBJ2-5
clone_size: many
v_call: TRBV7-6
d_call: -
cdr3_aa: CASSLAGAVTQETQYF
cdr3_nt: TGTGCCAGCAGCTTAGCTGGGGCGGTGACACAAGAGACCCAGTACTTC

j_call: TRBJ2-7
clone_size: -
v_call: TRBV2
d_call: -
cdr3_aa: CASSPKYEQCF
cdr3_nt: TGTGCCAGCAGTCCTAAATACGAGCAGTGCTTC

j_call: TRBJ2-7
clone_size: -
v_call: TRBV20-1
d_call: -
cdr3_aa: CSARDIKGLASYEQYF
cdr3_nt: TGCAGTGCTAGAGATATTAAAGGTCTAGCCTCCTACGAGCAGTACTTC

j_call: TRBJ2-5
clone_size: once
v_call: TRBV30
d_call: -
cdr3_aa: CAWSYGIYQETQYF
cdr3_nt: TGTGCCTGGAGTTACGGGATATATCAAGAGACCCAGTACTTC

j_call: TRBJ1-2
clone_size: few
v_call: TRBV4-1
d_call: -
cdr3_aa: CASSQNPLRASGYTF
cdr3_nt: TGCGCCAGCAGCCAAAACCCACTGAGGGCTTCTGGCTACACCTTC

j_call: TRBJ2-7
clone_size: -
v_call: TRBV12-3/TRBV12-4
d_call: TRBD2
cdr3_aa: CATSDQSSGGYNEQYF
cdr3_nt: TGTGCCACCAGTGACCAATCTAGCGGGGGGTACAATGAGCAGTACTTC

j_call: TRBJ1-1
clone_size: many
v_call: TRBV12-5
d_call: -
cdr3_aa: CASGLAQGLGTEAFF
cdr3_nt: TGTGCTAGTGGTTTGGCTCAGGGACTGGGGACTGAAGCTTTCTTT

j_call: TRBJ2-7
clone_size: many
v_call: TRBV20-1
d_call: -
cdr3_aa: CSARTGSRNEQYF
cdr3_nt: TGCAGTGCCCGGACGGGATCCCGCAACGAGCAGTACTTC

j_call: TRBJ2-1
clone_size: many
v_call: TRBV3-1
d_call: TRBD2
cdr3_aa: CASSQGTRGRVRNEQFF
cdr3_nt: TGTGCCAGCAGCCAAGGGACTCGCGGGAGGGTCAGGAATGAGCAGTTCTTC

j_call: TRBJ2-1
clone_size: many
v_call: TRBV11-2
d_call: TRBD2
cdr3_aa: CASSFEAGEQFF
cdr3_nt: TGTGCCAGCAGCTTCGAAGCGGGAGAGCAGTTCTTC

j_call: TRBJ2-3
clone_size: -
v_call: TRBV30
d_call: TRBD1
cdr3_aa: CAWSLGQGGQYF
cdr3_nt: TGTGCCTGGAGCCTGGGACAGGGAGGGCAGTATTTT

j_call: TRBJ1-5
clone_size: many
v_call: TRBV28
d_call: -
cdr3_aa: CASSLWAGSNQPQHF
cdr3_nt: TGTGCCAGCAGTTTATGGGCAGGGAGCAATCAGCCCCAGCATTTT

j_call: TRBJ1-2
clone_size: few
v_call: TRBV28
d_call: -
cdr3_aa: CASSVTAPNYGYTF
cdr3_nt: TGTGCCAGCAGCGTGACAGCGCCTAACTATGGCTACACCTTC

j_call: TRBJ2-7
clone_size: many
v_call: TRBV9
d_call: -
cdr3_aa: CASSPPGTYSSYEQYF
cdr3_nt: TGTGCCAGCAGCCCGCCAGGGACTTATAGCTCCTACGAGCAGTACTTC

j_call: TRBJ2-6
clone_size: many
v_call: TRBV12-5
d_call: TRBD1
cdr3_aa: CASGKGQISYLTGANVLTF
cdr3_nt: TGTGCTAGTGGTAAGGGACAGATCTCCTACCTCACTGGGGCCAACGTCCTGACTTTC

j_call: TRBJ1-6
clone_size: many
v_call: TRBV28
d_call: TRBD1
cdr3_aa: CASSSTGESSYNSPLHF
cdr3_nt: TGTGCCAGCAGTTCCACAGGGGAAAGCTCCTATAATTCACCCCTCCACTTT

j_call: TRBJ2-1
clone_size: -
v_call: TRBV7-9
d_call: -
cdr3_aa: CASSLGQGGSYNEQFF
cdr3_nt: TGTGCCAGCAGCTTAGGGCAGGGTGGGTCCTACAATGAGCAGTTCTTC

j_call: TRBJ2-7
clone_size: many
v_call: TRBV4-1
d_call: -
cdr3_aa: CASSHGRTTYEQYF
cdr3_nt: TGCGCCAGCAGCCATGGCAGGACAACCTACGAGCAGTACTTC

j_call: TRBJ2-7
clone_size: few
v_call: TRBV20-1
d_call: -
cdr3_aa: CSAIRGASYEQYF
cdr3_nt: TGCAGTGCCATCCGGGGGGCATCCTACGAGCAGTACTTC

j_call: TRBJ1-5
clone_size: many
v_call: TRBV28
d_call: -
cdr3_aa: CASSLLAGRDNQPQHF
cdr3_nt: TGTGCCAGCAGTTTATTAGCGGGGAGGGACAATCAGCCCCAGCATTTT

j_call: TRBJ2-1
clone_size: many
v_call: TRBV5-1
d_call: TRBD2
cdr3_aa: CASSPLLAGGGNEQFF
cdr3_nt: TGCGCCAGCAGCCCATTGCTAGCGGGAGGTGGCAATGAGCAGTTCTTC

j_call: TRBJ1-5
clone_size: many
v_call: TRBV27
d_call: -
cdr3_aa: CASSLGAKIQPQHF
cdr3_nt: TGTGCCAGCAGTCTTGGAGCCAAAATACAGCCCCAGCATTTT

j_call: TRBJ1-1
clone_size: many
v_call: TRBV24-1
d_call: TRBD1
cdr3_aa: CATSAHGGTGASDTEAFF
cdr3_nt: TGTGCCACCAGTGCCCACGGAGGGACAGGGGCTTCGGACACTGAAGCTTTCTTT

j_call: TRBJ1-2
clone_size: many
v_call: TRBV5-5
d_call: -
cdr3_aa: CASSLGGFYGYTF
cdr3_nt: TGTGCCAGCAGCTTGGGAGGGTTCTATGGCTACACCTTC

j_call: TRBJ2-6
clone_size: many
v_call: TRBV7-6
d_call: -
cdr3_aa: CASSSRGSGANVLTF
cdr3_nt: TGTGCCAGCAGCTCCAGGGGTTCTGGGGCCAACGTCCTGACTTTC

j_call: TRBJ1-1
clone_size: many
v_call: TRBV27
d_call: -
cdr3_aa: CASSLSPADRMNTEAFF
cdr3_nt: TGTGCCAGCAGTTTATCACCCGCAGACAGAATGAACACTGAAGCTTTCTTT

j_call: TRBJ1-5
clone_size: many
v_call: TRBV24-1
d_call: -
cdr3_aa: CATSDPGAGHQPQHF
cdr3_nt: TGTGCCACCAGTGACCCAGGGGCAGGACATCAGCCCCAGCATTTT

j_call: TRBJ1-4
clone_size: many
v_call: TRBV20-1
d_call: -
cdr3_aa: CSARDVRVASSEKLFF
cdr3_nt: TGCAGTGCTAGAGATGTAAGGGTCGCCTCGAGTGAAAAACTGTTTTTT

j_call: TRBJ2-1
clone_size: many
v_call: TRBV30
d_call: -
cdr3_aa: CAWSVPGNEQFF
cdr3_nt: TGTGCCTGGAGTGTACCCGGCAATGAGCAGTTCTTC

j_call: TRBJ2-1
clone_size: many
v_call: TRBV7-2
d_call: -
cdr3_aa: CASSPRQGLGFEEQFF
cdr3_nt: TGTGCCAGCAGCCCTAGACAGGGACTAGGCTTTGAGGAGCAGTTCTTC

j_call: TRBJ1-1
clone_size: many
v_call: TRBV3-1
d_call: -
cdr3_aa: CASSQERVMNTEAFF
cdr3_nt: TGTGCCAGCAGCCAAGAAAGGGTTATGAACACTGAAGCTTTCTTT

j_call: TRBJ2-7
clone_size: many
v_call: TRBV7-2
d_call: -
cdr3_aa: CASSVMTRGYEQYF
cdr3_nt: TGTGCCAGCAGCGTAATGACTAGGGGCTACGAGCAGTACTTC

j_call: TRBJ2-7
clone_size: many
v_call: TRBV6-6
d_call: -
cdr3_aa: CASSYSGPGTLTSPYEQYF
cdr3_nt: TGTGCCAGCAGTTACTCGGGCCCCGGGACTCTCACTAGTCCCTACGAGCAGTACTTC

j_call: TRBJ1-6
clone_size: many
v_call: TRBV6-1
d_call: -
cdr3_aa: CASSSWLGGHRDDSPLHF
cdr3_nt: TGTGCCAGCAGTTCGTGGCTTGGGGGCCACAGGGATGATTCACCCCTCCACTTT

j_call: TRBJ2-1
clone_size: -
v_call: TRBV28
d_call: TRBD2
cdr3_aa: CASSLLAGVVEQFF
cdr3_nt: TGTGCCAGCAGTTTACTAGCGGGAGTCGTTGAGCAGTTCTTC

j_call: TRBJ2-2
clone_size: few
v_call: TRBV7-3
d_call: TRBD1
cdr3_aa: CASSLTGDSYYNTGELFF
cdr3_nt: TGTGCCAGCAGCTTAACAGGGGACAGCTACTATAACACCGGGGAGCTGTTTTTT

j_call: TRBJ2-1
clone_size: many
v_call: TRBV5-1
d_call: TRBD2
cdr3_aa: CASSFPSGANYNEQFF
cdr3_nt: TGCGCCAGCAGCTTTCCTAGCGGGGCGAACTACAATGAGCAGTTCTTC

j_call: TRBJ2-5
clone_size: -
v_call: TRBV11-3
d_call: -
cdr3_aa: CASSLAGPGGTQYF
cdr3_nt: TGTGCCAGCAGCTTAGCCGGGCCCGGGGGGACCCAGTACTTC

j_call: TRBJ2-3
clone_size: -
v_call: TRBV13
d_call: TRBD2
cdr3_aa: CASSPGLAGGKHTDTQYF
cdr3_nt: TGTGCCAGCAGCCCGGGACTAGCGGGAGGCAAACACACAGATACGCAGTATTTT

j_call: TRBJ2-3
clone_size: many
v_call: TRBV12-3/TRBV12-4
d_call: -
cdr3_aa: CASSFRRRAGGRTDTQYF
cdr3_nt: TGTGCCAGCAGTTTCAGGAGGAGGGCAGGTGGGCGGACAGATACGCAGTATTTT

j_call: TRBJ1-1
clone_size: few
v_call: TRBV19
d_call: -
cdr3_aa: CASSMSLVMNTEAFF
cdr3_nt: TGTGCCAGTAGTATGTCGCTGGTCATGAACACTGAAGCTTTCTTT